This T cell receptor (beta chain) was profiled in a study of T cell responses to AZD1222 COVID-19 vaccine. In the study overall: Pooling of second doses given at about 4 or about 12 weeks was done.

As to this clone: Its antigen is undetermined.

Germline V lookup: CDR1 SGDLS, CDR2 YYNGEE. CDR3 length: 15 residues. The ends were cut back, 0 bases at V and 8 bases at J, with 15 bases in the middle. Study-level findings and limits: Baseline serostatus was positive in only a handful of AZD1222 recipients. Close to half of spike-specific TCRs reportedly recognize unmutated variant regions.

Some clones are missing from TCRdb's copy, which holds only in-frame ones; the method was immunoSEQ multiplex PCR. The sample lists 110,000 to 150,000 clones; roughly nine tenths were seen once. The V call is TRBV9, the J call TRBJ2-1, with D possibly called TRBD1 or TRBD2 (5 bases each). This sequence originates from an adult in good health. Sequenced here: peripheral blood, sampled on day 0 of AZD1222 vaccination. The CDR3 DNA reads as TGTGCCAGCAGCGTAGGGGGCTCGTTGGGGGATGAGCAGTTCTTC. Protein sequence: CASSVGGSLGDEQFF.